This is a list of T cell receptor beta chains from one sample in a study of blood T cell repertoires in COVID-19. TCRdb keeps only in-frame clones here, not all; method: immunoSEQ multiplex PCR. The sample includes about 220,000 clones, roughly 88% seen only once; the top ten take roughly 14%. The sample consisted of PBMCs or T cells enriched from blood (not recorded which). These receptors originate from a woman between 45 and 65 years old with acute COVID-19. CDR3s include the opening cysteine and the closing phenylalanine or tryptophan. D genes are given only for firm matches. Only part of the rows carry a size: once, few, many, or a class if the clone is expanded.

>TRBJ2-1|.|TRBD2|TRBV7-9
TGTGCCAGCATCAAAGCGGGAGGGATCAATGAGCAGTTCTTC
CASIKAGGINEQFF
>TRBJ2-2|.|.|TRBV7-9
TGTGCTTCTATGGCGGGCGCCACCGGGGAGCTGTTTTTT
CASMAGATGELFF
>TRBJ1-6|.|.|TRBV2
TGTGCCAGCATTCTGGGACACTATAATTCACCCCTCCACTTT
CASILGHYNSPLHF
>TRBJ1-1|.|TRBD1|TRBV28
TGTGCCAGCAGAGACCGGGACAGGGGGACTGGCACTGAAGCTTTCTTT
CASRDRDRGTGTEAFF
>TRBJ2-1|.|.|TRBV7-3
TGTGCCAGCAGCCAACAAGGGGTTGGGGATGAGCAGTTCTTC
CASSQQGVGDEQFF
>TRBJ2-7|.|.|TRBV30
TGTGCCTGGAGTAACGGGGGGCCATACGAGCAGTACTTC
CAWSNGGPYEQYF
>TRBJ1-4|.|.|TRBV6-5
TGTGCCAGCAGCCGGACATTTAATGAAAAACTGTTTTTT
CASSRTFNEKLFF
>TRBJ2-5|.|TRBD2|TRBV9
TGTGCCAGCAGCGATGGGACTAGCGGGAGGCGGCAAGAGACCCAGTACTTC
CASSDGTSGRRQETQYF
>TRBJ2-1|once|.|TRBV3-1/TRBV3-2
TGTGCCAGCAGCCAAGGGGGCGGGGCGGGGTATAATGAGCAGTTCTTC
CASSQGGGAGYNEQFF
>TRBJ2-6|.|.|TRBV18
TGTGCCAGCTCACCAGTTTCGGTTTCTGCCTCGTCTGGGGCCAACGTCCTGACTTTC
CASSPVSVSASSGANVLTF
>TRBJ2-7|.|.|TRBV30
TGTGCCTGGAGTCTTCGGACAACCTACGAGCAGTACTTC
CAWSLRTTYEQYF
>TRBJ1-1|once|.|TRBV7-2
TGTGCCAGCCGGCGGGCTCCGAACACTGAAGCTTTCTTT
CASRRAPNTEAFF
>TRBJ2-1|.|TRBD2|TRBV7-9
TGTGCCAGCAGCGGACTAGCGGGAGCAACCTGGAATGAGCAGTTCTTC
CASSGLAGATWNEQFF
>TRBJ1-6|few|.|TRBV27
TGTGCCAGCAGTTCACTCTACGATTCACCCCTCCACTTT
CASSSLYDSPLHF
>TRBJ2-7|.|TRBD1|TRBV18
TGTGCCAGCTCATCCGGGAGACAGGGGCTCGAGCAGTACTTC
CASSSGRQGLEQYF
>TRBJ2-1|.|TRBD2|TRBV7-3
TGTGCCAGCAGCTTAGCGGGAGGGCCCGTGGAGCAGTTCTTC
CASSLAGGPVEQFF
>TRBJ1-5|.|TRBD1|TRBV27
TGTGCCAGCAGTTCCACAGGGGGCAATCAGCCCCAGCATTTT
CASSSTGGNQPQHF
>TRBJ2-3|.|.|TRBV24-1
TGTGCCACCAGTGAACCAGGCCAGGGTGGCACAGATACGCAGTATTTT
CATSEPGQGGTDTQYF
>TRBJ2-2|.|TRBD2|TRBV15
TGTGCCACCAGCATCGGACTAGCGGGAGGAACCGGGGAGCTGTTTTTT
CATSIGLAGGTGELFF
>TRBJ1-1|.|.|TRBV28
TGTGCCAGCAGTTTATTTCGGGGAGTGGTGACTGAAGCTTTCTTT
CASSLFRGVVTEAFF
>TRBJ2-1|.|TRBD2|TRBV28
TGTGCCAGCAGTTCCCATAGCGGGACCTACAATGAGCAGTTCTTC
CASSSHSGTYNEQFF
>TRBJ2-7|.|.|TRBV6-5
TGTGCCAGCAGTTACGGTCGGGGAATGGGGTACGAGCAGTACTTC
CASSYGRGMGYEQYF
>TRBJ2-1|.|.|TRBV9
TGTGCCAGCAGCGAGTCAGGGGGGACCTACAATGAGCAGTTCTTC
CASSESGGTYNEQFF
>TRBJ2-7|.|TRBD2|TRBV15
TGTGCCACCAGCAGGGAACCGGGACTAGCGGGAGACGAGCAGTACTTC
CATSREPGLAGDEQYF
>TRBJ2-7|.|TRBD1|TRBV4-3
TGCGCCAGCAGCCTAGACAGGGGAAACTCCTACGAGCAGTACTTC
CASSLDRGNSYEQYF
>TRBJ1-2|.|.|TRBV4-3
TGCGCCAGCAGCCAAGATCACCGGGTTAACTATGGCTACACCTTC
CASSQDHRVNYGYTF
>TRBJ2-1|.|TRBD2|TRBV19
TGTGCCAGTAGTTCTAGCGGCTACAATGAGCAGTTCTTC
CASSSSGYNEQFF
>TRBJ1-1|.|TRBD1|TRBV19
TGTGCCAGTAGTATAGGTCCCGGGACAGGGGGCACTGAAGCTTTCTTT
CASSIGPGTGGTEAFF
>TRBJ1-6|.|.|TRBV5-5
TGTGCCAGCAGGGGAGGAGCTTCACCCCTCCACTTT
CASRGGASPLHF
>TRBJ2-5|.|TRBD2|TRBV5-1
TGCGCCAGCAGCTTGGTTCTAGCGGGAGGCCAAGAGACCCAGTACTTC
CASSLVLAGGQETQYF
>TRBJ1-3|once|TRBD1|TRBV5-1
TGCGCCAGCAGCTTGGGTGCGGGACAGACTGGAAACACCATATATTTT
CASSLGAGQTGNTIYF
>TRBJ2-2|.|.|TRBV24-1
TGTGCCACCAGTGTACAGGACCACACCGGGGAGCTGTTTTTT
CATSVQDHTGELFF
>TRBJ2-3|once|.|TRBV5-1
TGCGCCAGCAGCTTGGAACAGGGTAGGACGCAGTATTTT
CASSLEQGRTQYF
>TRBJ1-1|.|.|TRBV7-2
TGTGCCAGCAGCACCGGGGTCCAGTTGGGAGCTTTCTTT
CASSTGVQLGAFF
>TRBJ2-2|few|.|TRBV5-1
TGCGCCAGCAGCTTGGAAATCGGGAGTGGCACCGGGGAGCTGTTTTTT
CASSLEIGSGTGELFF
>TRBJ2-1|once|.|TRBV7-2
TGTGCCAGCAGCTTAGGGCATAATGCCCCCCTGGAGCAGTTCTTC
CASSLGHNAPLEQFF
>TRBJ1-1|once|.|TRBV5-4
TGTGCCAGCAGCTTGAGGGGGGGCACTGAAGCTTTCTTT
CASSLRGGTEAFF
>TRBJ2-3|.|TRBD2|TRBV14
TGTGCCAGCAGCCAAGCAGGGACTAGCGGTACAGATACGCAGTATTTT
CASSQAGTSGTDTQYF
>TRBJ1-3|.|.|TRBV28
TGTGCCAGCAGTCACACCTCTGGAAACACCATATATTTT
CASSHTSGNTIYF
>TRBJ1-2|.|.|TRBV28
TGTGCCAGCAGTAACTACAGGGACGGCTACACCTTC
CASSNYRDGYTF
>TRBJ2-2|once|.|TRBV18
TGTGCCAGCTCACCACCGGGACACCTGAACACCGGGGAGCTGTTTTTT
CASSPPGHLNTGELFF
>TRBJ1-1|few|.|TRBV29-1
TGCAGCGCCGCGAGGGGAGGGGGGGTCAACACTGAAGCTTTCTTT
CSAARGGGVNTEAFF
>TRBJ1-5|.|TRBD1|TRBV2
TGTGCCAGCAGTGAAGGGGACAGGGATTTCCAGCCCCAGCATTTT
CASSEGDRDFQPQHF
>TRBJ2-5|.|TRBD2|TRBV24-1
TGTGCCACCAGTGACCCTACGCTAGCGGGAGTAGGAGAGACCCAGTACTTC
CATSDPTLAGVGETQYF
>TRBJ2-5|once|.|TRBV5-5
TGTGCCAGCAGCTTGACAGGTTCGGAGACCCAGTACTTC
CASSLTGSETQYF
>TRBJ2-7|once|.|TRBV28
TGTGCCAGCAGTCTCCGACAGCGACCCTACGAGCAGTACTTC
CASSLRQRPYEQYF
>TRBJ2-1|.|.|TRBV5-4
TGTGCCAGCAGCTCACCGGTGAATGAGCAGTTCTTC
CASSSPVNEQFF
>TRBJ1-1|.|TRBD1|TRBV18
TGTGCCAGCTCAGGCCGGGACAGGTCGACTTCTGAAGCTTTCTTT
CASSGRDRSTSEAFF
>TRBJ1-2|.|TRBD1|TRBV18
TGTGCCAGCTCACCGGGACAGGGGGCTAACTATGGCTACACCTTC
CASSPGQGANYGYTF
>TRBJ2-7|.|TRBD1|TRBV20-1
TGCAGTGCTAGTGGGTTTATCGGGACAGGGGCTGGAGACTTC
CSASGFIGTGAGDF
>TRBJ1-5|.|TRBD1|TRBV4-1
TGCGCCAGCAGACGCGGACAGGGAAACAATCAGCCCCAGCATTTT
CASRRGQGNNQPQHF
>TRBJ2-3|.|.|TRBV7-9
TGTGCCAGCAGCGCCTACCCCACCGTAGGCACAGATACGCAGTATTTT
CASSAYPTVGTDTQYF
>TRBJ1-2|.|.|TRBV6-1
TGTGCCAGCAGTGAAGCGGCGGGACTCTATGGCTACACCTTC
CASSEAAGLYGYTF
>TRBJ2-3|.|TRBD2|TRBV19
TGTGCCAGTAGTATCCGGGGACTAAAGGGTGCAGATACGCAGTATTTT
CASSIRGLKGADTQYF
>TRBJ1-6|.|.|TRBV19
TGTGCCAGTAGTATGATAGATTCACCCCTCCACTTT
CASSMIDSPLHF